This TCR beta chain was documented in a study of CD8 T cells in Susac syndrome. Notes on the study in general: As acknowledged by the study, its TCR sequencing and HLA analysis included a relatively small number of individuals.

In blood CD8+ and CD4+ T cells, TCR beta underwent sequencing. A word on this clonotype: As yet, its antigen is unknown.

Random hexamers were used to reverse transcribe an amount of roughly 0.45 to 1 ug RNA. The amplification used immunoSEQ multiplex PCR on TCR beta CDR3; it spanned 54 Vbeta and 13 Jbeta. TCRdb re-called the immunoSEQ multiplex PCR reads with MiXCR, one entry per CDR3 protein. The sample has some 170,000 distinct CDR3 sequences; 90% to 95% are singletons. This clonotype was sampled from a human donor in good health. Sequencing was performed on CD4+ T cells from PBMCs.

Here the CDR3 reads CASSMSPEGAVGYTF. CDR3 DNA: TGTGCCAGTAGTATGAGTCCGGAGGGGGCGGTTGGCTACACCTTC. The chain joins TRBV19 to TRBJ1-2, with 7 bases lining up with TRBD1. The CDR3 loop spans 15 amino acids. Germline V gene data show CDR1 as LNHDA and CDR2 as SQIVND (reference sequence). Trimming at V came to 3 bases and at J to 7 bases, leaving 11 bases not matched to a gene.